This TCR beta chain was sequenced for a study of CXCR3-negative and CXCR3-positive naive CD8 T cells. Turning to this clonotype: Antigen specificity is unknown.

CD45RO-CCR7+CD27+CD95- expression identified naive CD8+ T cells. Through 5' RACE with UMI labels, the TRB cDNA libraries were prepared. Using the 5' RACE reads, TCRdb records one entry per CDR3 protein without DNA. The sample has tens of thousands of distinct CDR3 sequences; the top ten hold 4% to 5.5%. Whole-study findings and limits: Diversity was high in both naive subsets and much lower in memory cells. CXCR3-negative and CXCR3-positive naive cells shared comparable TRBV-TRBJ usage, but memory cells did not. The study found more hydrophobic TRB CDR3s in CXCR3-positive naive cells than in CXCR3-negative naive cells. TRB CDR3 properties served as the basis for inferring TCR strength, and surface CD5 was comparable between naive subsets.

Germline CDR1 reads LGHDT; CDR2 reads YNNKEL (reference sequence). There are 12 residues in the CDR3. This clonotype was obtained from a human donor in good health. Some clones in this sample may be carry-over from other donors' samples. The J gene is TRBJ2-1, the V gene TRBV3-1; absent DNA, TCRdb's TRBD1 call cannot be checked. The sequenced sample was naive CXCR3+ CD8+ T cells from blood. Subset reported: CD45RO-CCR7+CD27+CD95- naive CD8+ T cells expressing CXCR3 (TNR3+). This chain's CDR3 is CASSQGGMEQFF.